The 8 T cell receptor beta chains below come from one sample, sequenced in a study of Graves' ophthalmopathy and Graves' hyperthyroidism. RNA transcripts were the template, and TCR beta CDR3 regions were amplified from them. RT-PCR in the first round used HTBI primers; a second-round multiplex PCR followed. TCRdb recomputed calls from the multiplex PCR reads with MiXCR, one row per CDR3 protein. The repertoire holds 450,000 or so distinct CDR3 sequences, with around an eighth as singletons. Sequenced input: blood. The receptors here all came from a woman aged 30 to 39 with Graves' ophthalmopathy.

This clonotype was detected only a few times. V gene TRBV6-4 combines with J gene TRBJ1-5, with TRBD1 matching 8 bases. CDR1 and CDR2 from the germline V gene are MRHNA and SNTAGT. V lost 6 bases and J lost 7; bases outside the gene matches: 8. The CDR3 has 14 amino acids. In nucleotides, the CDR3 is TGTGCCAGCAGCCGCAGGGGGCTAGGACAGCCCCAGCATTTT. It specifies CASSRRGLGQPQHF.

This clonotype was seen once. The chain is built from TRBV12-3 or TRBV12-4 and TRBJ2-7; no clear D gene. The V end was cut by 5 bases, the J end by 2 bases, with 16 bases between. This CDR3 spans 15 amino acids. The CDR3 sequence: CASSGRPERPYEQYF. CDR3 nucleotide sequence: TGTGCCAGCAGTGGGCGACCGGAACGCCCCTACGAGCAGTACTTC.

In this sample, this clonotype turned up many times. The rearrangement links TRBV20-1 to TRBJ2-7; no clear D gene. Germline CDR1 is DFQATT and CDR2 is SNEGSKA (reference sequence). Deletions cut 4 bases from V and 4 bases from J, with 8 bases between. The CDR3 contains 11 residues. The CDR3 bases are TGCAGTGCTAAGGATAGTTACGAGCAGTACTTC. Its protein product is CSAKDSYEQYF.

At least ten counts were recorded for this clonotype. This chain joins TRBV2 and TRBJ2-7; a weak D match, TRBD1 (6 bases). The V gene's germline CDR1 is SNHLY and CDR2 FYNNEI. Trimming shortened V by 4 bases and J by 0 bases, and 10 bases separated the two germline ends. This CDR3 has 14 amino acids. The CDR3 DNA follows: TGTGCCAGCAGTGGAAGGGACAACTCCTACGAGCAGTACTTC. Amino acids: CASSGRDNSYEQYF. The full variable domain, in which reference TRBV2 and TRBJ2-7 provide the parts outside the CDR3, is EPEVTQTPSHQVTQMGQEVILRCVPISNHLYFYWYRQILGQKVEFLVSFYNNEISEKSEIFDDQFSVERPDGSNFTLKIRSTKLEDSAMYFCASSGRDNSYEQYFGPGTRLTVT.

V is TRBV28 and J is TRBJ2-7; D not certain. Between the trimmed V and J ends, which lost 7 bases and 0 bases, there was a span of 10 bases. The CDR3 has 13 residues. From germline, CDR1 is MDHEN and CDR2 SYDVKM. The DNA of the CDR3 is TGTGCCAGCATGGACCCAAACTCCTACGAGCAGTACTTC. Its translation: CASMDPNSYEQYF.

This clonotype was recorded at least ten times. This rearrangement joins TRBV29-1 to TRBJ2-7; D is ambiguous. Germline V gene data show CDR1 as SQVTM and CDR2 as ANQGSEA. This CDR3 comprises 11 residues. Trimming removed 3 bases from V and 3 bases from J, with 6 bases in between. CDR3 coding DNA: TGCAGCGTTGATTTCAGCTACGAGCAGTACTTC. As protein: CSVDFSYEQYF.

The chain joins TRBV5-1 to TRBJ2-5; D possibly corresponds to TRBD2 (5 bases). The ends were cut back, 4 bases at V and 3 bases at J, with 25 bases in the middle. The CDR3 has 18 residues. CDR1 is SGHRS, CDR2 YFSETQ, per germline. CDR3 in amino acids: CASSDSVPSGGFEETQYF. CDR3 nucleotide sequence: TGCGCCAGCAGCGATTCTGTACCTTCCGGAGGATTCGAAGAGACCCAGTACTTC.

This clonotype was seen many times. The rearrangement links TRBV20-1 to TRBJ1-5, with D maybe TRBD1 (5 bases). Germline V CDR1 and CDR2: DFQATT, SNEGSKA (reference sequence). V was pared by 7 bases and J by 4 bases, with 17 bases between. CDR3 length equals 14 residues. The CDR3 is CSVPRRGGNQPQHF. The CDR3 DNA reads TGCAGTGTCCCTAGGAGGGGAGGTAATCAGCCCCAGCATTTT.